A single TCR beta chain is shown here with its context. The record originates from a study of blood T cell repertoires in COVID-19. Study-wide context: Italy, Spain and the United States were the sources of the convalescent and acute COVID-19 samples.

Data came from immunoSEQ multiplex PCR; TCRdb stores just in-frame clones and leaves some out. The table includes under 200,000 clones, 85% to 90% detected once. The sequence came from an elderly woman in a cohort sampled during active or convalescent COVID-19. The specimen sequenced was peripheral blood.

In DNA, the CDR3 is TGCGCCAGCAGCCCAGGGGGCGCGGAAGAGACCCAGTACTTC. This gives the protein CASSPGGAEETQYF. The J gene is TRBJ2-5, the V gene TRBV5-1; 8 bases map to TRBD1. The junction had 5 bases not matched to a gene; V was cut back by 4 bases and J by 3 bases. CDR3 length: 14 amino acids. The V gene's germline CDR1 is SGHRS and CDR2 YFSETQ.